This is a list of T cell receptor beta chains from one sample in a study of identical twins. Each CDR3 protein gets one entry after TCRdb re-called the 5' RACE reads with MiXCR. The data hold roughly 720,000 distinct CDR3 sequences, with approximately 18% observed a single time. These same data were also listed under a study on T cells expressing NK-cell markers.

Source material: PBMCs. The receptors were gathered from a woman younger than 35 in good health. Both conserved end residues are part of each CDR3. Each record gives: J gene, D gene, V gene, clone size, CDR3 protein, CDR3 DNA. A D gene is named only where the DNA matches it firmly. A clone size is listed for some rows: how often the clone was seen (once, few, many), or a class if it is expanded.

J gene: TRBJ2-7; D gene: TRBD1; V gene: TRBV9; clone size: NA; CDR3 protein: CASSAAGGKNEQYF; CDR3 DNA: TGTGCCAGCAGCGCCGCAGGGGGAAAAAACGAGCAGTACTTC
J gene: TRBJ2-2; D gene: NA; V gene: TRBV5-1; clone size: NA; CDR3 protein: CASSSGLLNTGELFF; CDR3 DNA: TGCGCCAGCAGCTCGGGACTCCTCAACACCGGGGAGCTGTTTTTT
J gene: TRBJ2-7; D gene: NA; V gene: TRBV20-1; clone size: few; CDR3 protein: CSARGGLGEQYF; CDR3 DNA: TGCAGTGCTAGAGGGGGACTTGGCGAGCAGTACTTC
J gene: TRBJ2-7; D gene: TRBD1; V gene: TRBV20-1; clone size: NA; CDR3 protein: CSARSRDSYEQYF; CDR3 DNA: TGCAGTGCTAGATCCAGGGACAGCTACGAGCAGTACTTC
J gene: TRBJ2-1; D gene: TRBD1; V gene: TRBV20-1; clone size: NA; CDR3 protein: CSAPGTGFWEQFF; CDR3 DNA: TGCAGTGCTCCCGGGACAGGGTTTTGGGAGCAGTTCTTC
J gene: TRBJ1-2; D gene: TRBD1; V gene: TRBV12-3/TRBV12-4; clone size: many; CDR3 protein: CASSPTGGKRYTF; CDR3 DNA: TGTGCCAGCAGTCCGACAGGGGGCAAGCGCTACACCTTC
J gene: TRBJ2-7; D gene: TRBD1; V gene: TRBV27; clone size: once; CDR3 protein: CASSRRDRVTLRDYEQYF; CDR3 DNA: TGTGCCAGCAGCCGCCGGGACAGGGTCACCCTAAGAGACTACGAGCAGTACTTC
J gene: TRBJ2-2; D gene: TRBD2; V gene: TRBV20-1; clone size: few; CDR3 protein: CSARDRGSGGANTGELFF; CDR3 DNA: TGCAGTGCTAGAGATCGGGGTAGCGGGGGGGCGAACACCGGGGAGCTGTTTTTT
J gene: TRBJ1-5; D gene: NA; V gene: TRBV5-1; clone size: few; CDR3 protein: CASSLFALGSHQPQHF; CDR3 DNA: TGCGCCAGCAGCTTGTTCGCTCTGGGGTCCCATCAGCCCCAGCATTTT
J gene: TRBJ2-7; D gene: NA; V gene: TRBV6-1; clone size: NA; CDR3 protein: CASSVSGSSSYEQYF; CDR3 DNA: TGTGCCAGCAGTGTAAGCGGATCCAGCTCCTACGAGCAGTACTTC
J gene: TRBJ2-6; D gene: NA; V gene: TRBV5-1; clone size: NA; CDR3 protein: CASSLNSPGANVLTF; CDR3 DNA: TGCGCCAGCAGCTTAAACAGCCCTGGGGCCAACGTCCTGACTTTC
J gene: TRBJ2-6; D gene: NA; V gene: TRBV6-2/TRBV6-3; clone size: few; CDR3 protein: CASGKGGSGANVLTF; CDR3 DNA: TGTGCCAGCGGAAAGGGCGGCTCTGGGGCCAACGTCCTGACTTTC
J gene: TRBJ2-7; D gene: NA; V gene: TRBV7-2; clone size: NA; CDR3 protein: CASRPTGRSYEQYF; CDR3 DNA: TGTGCCAGCAGACCCACAGGCAGGTCCTACGAGCAGTACTTC
J gene: TRBJ2-3; D gene: TRBD2; V gene: TRBV12-3/TRBV12-4; clone size: few; CDR3 protein: CASRPGTSGFTDTQYF; CDR3 DNA: TGTGCCAGCAGGCCCGGGACTAGCGGATTCACAGATACGCAGTATTTT
J gene: TRBJ2-7; D gene: NA; V gene: TRBV10-3; clone size: NA; CDR3 protein: CAISGGGQQVKPYEQYF; CDR3 DNA: TGTGCCATCAGTGGGGGGGGCCAGCAAGTCAAACCCTACGAGCAGTACTTC
J gene: TRBJ1-2; D gene: NA; V gene: TRBV6-5; clone size: NA; CDR3 protein: CASSYSRRGYGYTF; CDR3 DNA: TGTGCCAGCAGTTACTCGAGAAGGGGCTATGGCTACACCTTC
J gene: TRBJ2-5; D gene: NA; V gene: TRBV6-6; clone size: NA; CDR3 protein: CASTTVGETQYF; CDR3 DNA: TGTGCCAGCACCACGGTTGGAGAGACCCAGTACTTC
J gene: TRBJ2-1; D gene: NA; V gene: TRBV11-1; clone size: few; CDR3 protein: CASSLSGGGQKSYNEQFF; CDR3 DNA: TGTGCCAGCAGCTTAAGTGGAGGGGGACAGAAGTCCTACAATGAGCAGTTCTTC
J gene: TRBJ2-7; D gene: TRBD2; V gene: TRBV20-1; clone size: few; CDR3 protein: CSVIRTSGVYEQYF; CDR3 DNA: TGCAGCGTGATTAGGACTAGCGGTGTTTACGAGCAGTACTTC
J gene: TRBJ2-1; D gene: NA; V gene: TRBV20-1; clone size: many; CDR3 protein: CSASWGDEQFF; CDR3 DNA: TGCAGTGCTAGTTGGGGCGATGAGCAGTTCTTC
J gene: TRBJ2-7; D gene: TRBD2; V gene: TRBV5-1; clone size: few; CDR3 protein: CASSLGVREGLEQYF; CDR3 DNA: TGCGCCAGCAGCTTGGGGGTCAGGGAGGGCCTCGAGCAGTACTTC
J gene: TRBJ2-6; D gene: NA; V gene: TRBV29-1; clone size: NA; CDR3 protein: CSVESGAGANVLTF; CDR3 DNA: TGCAGCGTTGAATCGGGGGCTGGGGCCAACGTCCTGACTTTC
J gene: TRBJ2-7; D gene: NA; V gene: TRBV7-2; clone size: few; CDR3 protein: CASSPRQGGPSSYEQYF; CDR3 DNA: TGTGCCAGCAGCCCCCGACAGGGAGGACCCAGCTCCTACGAGCAGTACTTC
J gene: TRBJ2-7; D gene: NA; V gene: TRBV20-1; clone size: few; CDR3 protein: CSARDLLGSPYEQYF; CDR3 DNA: TGCAGTGCTCGGGACCTTCTAGGCTCCCCCTACGAGCAGTACTTC
J gene: TRBJ2-1; D gene: NA; V gene: TRBV5-4; clone size: few; CDR3 protein: CASSRAGTPDNEQFF; CDR3 DNA: TGTGCCAGCAGCAGAGCCGGGACTCCCGACAATGAGCAGTTCTTC
J gene: TRBJ2-7; D gene: NA; V gene: TRBV11-2; clone size: NA; CDR3 protein: CASSLFGPLLYEQYF; CDR3 DNA: TGTGCCAGCAGCTTATTCGGGCCTCTTCTCTACGAGCAGTACTTC
J gene: TRBJ1-1; D gene: NA; V gene: TRBV5-1; clone size: few; CDR3 protein: CASSGTTSPEAFF; CDR3 DNA: TGCGCCAGCAGCGGGACGACATCTCCTGAAGCTTTCTTT
J gene: TRBJ2-1; D gene: NA; V gene: TRBV7-2; clone size: NA; CDR3 protein: CASSPGLVQSEQFF; CDR3 DNA: TGTGCCAGCAGCCCGGGACTGGTACAATCCGAGCAGTTCTTC
J gene: TRBJ2-2; D gene: NA; V gene: TRBV5-5; clone size: once; CDR3 protein: CASSVGQSTGELFF; CDR3 DNA: TGTGCCAGCAGCGTAGGCCAGTCCACCGGGGAGCTGTTTTTT
J gene: TRBJ2-7; D gene: NA; V gene: TRBV7-2; clone size: NA; CDR3 protein: CASSLFGDINEQYF; CDR3 DNA: TGTGCCAGCAGCTTATTTGGGGACATTAACGAGCAGTACTTC
J gene: TRBJ1-5; D gene: NA; V gene: TRBV28; clone size: few; CDR3 protein: CASSLGGGHQPQHF; CDR3 DNA: TGTGCCAGCAGTTTAGGGGGAGGGCATCAGCCCCAGCATTTT
J gene: TRBJ1-2; D gene: NA; V gene: TRBV6-1; clone size: NA; CDR3 protein: CASETGARSYGYTF; CDR3 DNA: TGTGCCTCCGAAACGGGGGCTCGGAGTTATGGCTACACCTTC
J gene: TRBJ2-1; D gene: NA; V gene: TRBV12-3/TRBV12-4; clone size: few; CDR3 protein: CASSLRTGTRNEQFF; CDR3 DNA: TGTGCCAGCAGTTTAAGGACGGGGACCAGGAATGAGCAGTTCTTC
J gene: TRBJ2-1; D gene: NA; V gene: TRBV7-6; clone size: NA; CDR3 protein: CASSHSGGGQFF; CDR3 DNA: TGTGCCAGCAGCCATTCCGGGGGAGGCCAGTTCTTC
J gene: TRBJ1-5; D gene: NA; V gene: TRBV24-1; clone size: many; CDR3 protein: CATSAAYSNQPQHF; CDR3 DNA: TGTGCCACCAGTGCAGCTTATAGCAATCAGCCCCAGCATTTT
J gene: TRBJ2-1; D gene: TRBD2; V gene: TRBV11-2; clone size: few; CDR3 protein: CASSLRGLAGAPFIYNEQFF; CDR3 DNA: TGTGCCAGCAGCTTAAGGGGACTAGCGGGGGCCCCCTTTATCTACAATGAGCAGTTCTTC
J gene: TRBJ2-2; D gene: NA; V gene: TRBV19; clone size: NA; CDR3 protein: CASSTRGNTGELFF; CDR3 DNA: TGTGCCAGTAGTACGCGGGGCAACACCGGGGAGCTGTTTTTT
J gene: TRBJ2-5; D gene: TRBD1; V gene: TRBV7-9; clone size: NA; CDR3 protein: CASSPGQGIGETQYF; CDR3 DNA: TGTGCCAGCAGCCCGGGACAGGGGATAGGAGAGACCCAGTACTTC
J gene: TRBJ2-5; D gene: TRBD1; V gene: TRBV20-1; clone size: few; CDR3 protein: CSARDLRQGETQYF; CDR3 DNA: TGCAGTGCTAGAGATCTGAGACAGGGTGAGACCCAGTACTTC
J gene: TRBJ2-1; D gene: TRBD2; V gene: TRBV7-8; clone size: NA; CDR3 protein: CASSPFGLAGGAHEQFF; CDR3 DNA: TGTGCCAGCAGCCCATTCGGACTAGCGGGAGGAGCCCATGAGCAGTTCTTC
J gene: TRBJ2-2; D gene: NA; V gene: TRBV15; clone size: NA; CDR3 protein: CATSVTPTVQELFF; CDR3 DNA: TGTGCCACCAGCGTAACACCGACTGTACAGGAGCTGTTTTTT
J gene: TRBJ2-3; D gene: NA; V gene: TRBV29-1; clone size: NA; CDR3 protein: CSAAVGGPDTQYF; CDR3 DNA: TGCAGCGCCGCGGTCGGGGGTCCAGATACGCAGTATTTT
J gene: TRBJ1-1; D gene: NA; V gene: TRBV6-4; clone size: NA; CDR3 protein: CASSADRTGTEAFF; CDR3 DNA: TGTGCCAGCAGCGCAGACAGGACGGGCACTGAAGCTTTCTTT
J gene: TRBJ2-2; D gene: TRBD2; V gene: TRBV6-5; clone size: few; CDR3 protein: CASSYSRGGHTGELFF; CDR3 DNA: TGTGCCAGCAGTTACTCCCGGGGGGGGCACACCGGGGAGCTGTTTTTT
J gene: TRBJ2-5; D gene: NA; V gene: TRBV6-2/TRBV6-3; clone size: NA; CDR3 protein: CASSYGHAGRETQYF; CDR3 DNA: TGTGCCAGCAGTTATGGGCATGCGGGGCGGGAGACCCAGTACTTC
J gene: TRBJ1-5; D gene: NA; V gene: TRBV6-1; clone size: NA; CDR3 protein: CASSQTGPNSQHF; CDR3 DNA: TGTGCCAGCAGCCAAACAGGGCCAAACTCCCAGCATTTT
J gene: TRBJ1-2; D gene: NA; V gene: TRBV20-1; clone size: NA; CDR3 protein: CSARANRLDGYTF; CDR3 DNA: TGCAGTGCTAGGGCGAACAGGTTAGATGGCTACACCTTC
J gene: TRBJ2-7; D gene: TRBD1; V gene: TRBV6-1; clone size: NA; CDR3 protein: CASMTGQGSYEQYF; CDR3 DNA: TGTGCCAGCATGACCGGACAGGGATCCTACGAGCAGTACTTC
J gene: TRBJ2-2; D gene: NA; V gene: TRBV7-2; clone size: NA; CDR3 protein: CASSLTDWKNTGELFF; CDR3 DNA: TGTGCCAGCAGCTTAACGGATTGGAAGAACACCGGGGAGCTGTTTTTT
J gene: TRBJ2-1; D gene: NA; V gene: TRBV5-1; clone size: NA; CDR3 protein: CASSFAGTLNEQFF; CDR3 DNA: TGCGCCAGCAGCTTCGCGGGAACCCTCAATGAGCAGTTCTTC
J gene: TRBJ2-7; D gene: NA; V gene: TRBV14; clone size: NA; CDR3 protein: CASSPRQGPAKF; CDR3 DNA: TGTGCCAGCAGCCCGCGACAAGGGCCAGCGAAGTTC